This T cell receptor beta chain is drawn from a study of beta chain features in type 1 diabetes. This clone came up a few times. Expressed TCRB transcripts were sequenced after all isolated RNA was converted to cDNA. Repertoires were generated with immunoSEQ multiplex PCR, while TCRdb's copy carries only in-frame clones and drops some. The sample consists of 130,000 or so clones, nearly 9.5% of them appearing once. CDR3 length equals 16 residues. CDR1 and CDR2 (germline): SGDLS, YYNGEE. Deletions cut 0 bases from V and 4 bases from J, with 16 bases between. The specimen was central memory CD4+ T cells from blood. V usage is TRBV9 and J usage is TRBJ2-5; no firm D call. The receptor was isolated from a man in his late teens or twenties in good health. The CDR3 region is CASSVGSAASRETQYF. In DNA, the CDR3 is TGTGCCAGCAGCGTAGGGAGTGCCGCTAGTCGAGAGACCCAGTACTTC.